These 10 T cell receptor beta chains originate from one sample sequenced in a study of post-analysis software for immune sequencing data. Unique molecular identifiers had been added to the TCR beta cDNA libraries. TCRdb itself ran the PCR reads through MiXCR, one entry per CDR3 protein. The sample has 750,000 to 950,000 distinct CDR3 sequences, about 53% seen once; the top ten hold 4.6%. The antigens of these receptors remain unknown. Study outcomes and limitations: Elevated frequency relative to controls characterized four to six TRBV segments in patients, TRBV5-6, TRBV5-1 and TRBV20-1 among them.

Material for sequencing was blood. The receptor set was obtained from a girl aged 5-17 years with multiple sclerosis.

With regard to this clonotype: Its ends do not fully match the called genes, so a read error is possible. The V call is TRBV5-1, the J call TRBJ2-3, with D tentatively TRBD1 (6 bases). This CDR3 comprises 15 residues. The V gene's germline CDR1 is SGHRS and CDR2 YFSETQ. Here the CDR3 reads CASRTGSSISDTQYF. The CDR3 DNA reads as TGCGCCAGCAGAACAGGGTCCTCGATTTCAGATACACAGTATTTT.

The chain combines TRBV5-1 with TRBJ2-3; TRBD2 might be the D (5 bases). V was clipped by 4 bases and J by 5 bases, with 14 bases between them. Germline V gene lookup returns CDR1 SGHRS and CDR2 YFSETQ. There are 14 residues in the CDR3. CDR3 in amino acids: CASSPGLRRDTQYF. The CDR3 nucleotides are TGCGCCAGCAGCCCAGGACTTAGGCGAGATACGCAGTATTTT.

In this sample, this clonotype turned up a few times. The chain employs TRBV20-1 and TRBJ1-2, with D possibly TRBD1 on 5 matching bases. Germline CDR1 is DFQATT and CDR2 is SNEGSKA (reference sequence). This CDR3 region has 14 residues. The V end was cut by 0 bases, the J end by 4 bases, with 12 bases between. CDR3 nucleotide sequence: TGCAGTGCTAGAGAGCAAGACAGACTCTATGGCTACACCTTC. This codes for CSAREQDRLYGYTF.

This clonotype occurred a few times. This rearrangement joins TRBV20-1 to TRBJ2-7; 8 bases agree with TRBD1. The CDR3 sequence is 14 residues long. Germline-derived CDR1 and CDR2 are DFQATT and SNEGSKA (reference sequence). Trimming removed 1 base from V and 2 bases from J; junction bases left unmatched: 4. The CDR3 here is CSARGTGTPYEQYF. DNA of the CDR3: TGCAGTGCTAGAGGGACAGGGACGCCCTACGAGCAGTACTTC.

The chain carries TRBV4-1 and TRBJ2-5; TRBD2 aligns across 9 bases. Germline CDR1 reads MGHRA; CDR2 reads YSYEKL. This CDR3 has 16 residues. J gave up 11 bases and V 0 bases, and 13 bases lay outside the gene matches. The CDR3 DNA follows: TGCGCCAGCAGCCAAGAACCCAGCGGGGGGCATCCTGAGCAGTACTTC. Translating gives CASSQEPSGGHPEQYF.

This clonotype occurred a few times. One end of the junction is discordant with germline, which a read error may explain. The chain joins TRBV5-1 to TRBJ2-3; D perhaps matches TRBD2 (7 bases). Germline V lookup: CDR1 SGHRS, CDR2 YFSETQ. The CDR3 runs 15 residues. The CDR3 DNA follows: TGTGCCAGCAGCCTCGTCGGGGGGCCCACAGATACGCAGTATTTT. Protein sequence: CASSLVGGPTDTQYF.

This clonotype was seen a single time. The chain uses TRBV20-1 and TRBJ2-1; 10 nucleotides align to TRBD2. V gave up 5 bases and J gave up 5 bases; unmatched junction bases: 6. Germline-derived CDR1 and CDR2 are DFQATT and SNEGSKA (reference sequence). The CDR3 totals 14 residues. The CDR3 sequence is CSAPLAGVHNEQFF. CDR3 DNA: TGCAGTGCTCCCCTAGCGGGAGTCCACAATGAGCAGTTCTTC.

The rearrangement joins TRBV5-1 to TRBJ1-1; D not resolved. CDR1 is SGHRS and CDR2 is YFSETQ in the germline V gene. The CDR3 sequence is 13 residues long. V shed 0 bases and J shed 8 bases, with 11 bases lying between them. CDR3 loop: CASSLAIGREAFF. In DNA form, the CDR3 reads TGCGCCAGCAGCTTGGCTATCGGCAGGGAAGCTTTCTTT.

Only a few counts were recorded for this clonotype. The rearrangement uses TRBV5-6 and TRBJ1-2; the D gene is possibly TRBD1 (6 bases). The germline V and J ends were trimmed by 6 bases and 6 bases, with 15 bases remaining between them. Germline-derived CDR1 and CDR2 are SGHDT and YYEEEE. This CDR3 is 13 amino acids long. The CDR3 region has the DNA TGTGCCAGCAACCACAGGGATTACCATGGCTACACCTTC. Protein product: CASNHRDYHGYTF.

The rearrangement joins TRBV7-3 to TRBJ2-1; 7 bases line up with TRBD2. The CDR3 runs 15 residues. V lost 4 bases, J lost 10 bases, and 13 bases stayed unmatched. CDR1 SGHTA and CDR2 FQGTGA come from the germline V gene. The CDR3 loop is CASSSGPGGTQEQFF. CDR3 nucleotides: TGTGCCAGCAGCTCCGGCCCCGGGGGGACTCAGGAGCAGTTCTTC.